Below are 9 T cell receptor beta chains sequenced from a single sample in a study of blood T cell repertoires in COVID-19. Some clones are missing from TCRdb's copy, which holds only in-frame ones; the method was immunoSEQ multiplex PCR. Counted here are around 180,000 clones, roughly nine tenths occurring once; the ten biggest clones make up around 24%. Sequenced: peripheral blood. These receptors were taken from a man between 60 and 75 years old with acute or convalescent COVID-19.

V usage is TRBV12-3 or TRBV12-4 and J usage is TRBJ2-7; D perhaps matches TRBD1 (5 bases). The CDR3 extends over 13 amino acids. V was cut by 0 bases and J by 5 bases, with 8 bases left in between. The CDR3 spells CASSLAPRDEQYV. In DNA, the CDR3 is TGTGCCAGCAGTTTAGCGCCCAGGGACGAGCAGTACGTC.

This clone was recorded once. The CDR3 region has the DNA TGTGCCATCAGTGAGTGGGGCGGGAGCTCCTACAATGAGCAGTTCTTC. This gives the protein CAISEWGGSSYNEQFF. This chain uses TRBV10-3 with TRBJ2-1; 7 bases match TRBD2. The germline V gene encodes CDR1 ENHRY and CDR2 SYGVKD. This CDR3 contains 16 residues. V was clipped by 1 base and J by 0 bases; unmatched bases: 3.

V is TRBV3-1 (or the pseudogene TRBV3-2) and J is TRBJ1-1, with TRBD1 as a possible D gene (5 bases). This CDR3 has 13 residues. Germline V gene lookup returns CDR1 LGHDT and CDR2 YNNKEL (reference sequence). The ends were cut back, 5 bases at V and 5 bases at J, with 12 bases in the middle. CDR3 in amino acids: CASSGADGTEAFF. In nucleotides, the CDR3 is TGTGCCAGCAGCGGGGCTGACGGAACTGAAGCTTTCTTT.

The chain recombines TRBV6-5 with TRBJ1-1; D gene unclear. The CDR3 loop spans 14 amino acids. V was pared by 6 bases and J by 1 base, with 12 bases between. From germline, CDR1 is MNHEY and CDR2 SVGAGI. The CDR3 DNA follows: TGTGCCAGCAGATCACAGTATACGAACACTGAAGCTTTCTTT. It specifies CASRSQYTNTEAFF.

The chain recombines TRBV24-1 with TRBJ2-3; D is unclear. The V gene's germline CDR1 is KGHDR and CDR2 SFDVKD. The CDR3 contains 12 residues. The V end was cut by 1 base, the J end by 6 bases, with 4 bases between. Here the CDR3 reads CATSDFSDTQYF. In DNA form, the CDR3 reads TGTGCCACCAGTGATTTTTCGGATACGCAGTATTTT.

The chain joins TRBV6-5 to TRBJ2-7, with D hard to call. The germline V gene has CDR1 MNHEY and CDR2 SVGAGI. Deletions cut 9 bases from V and 3 bases from J, with 15 bases between. The CDR3 extends over 13 amino acids. CDR3 loop: CARPETRVYEQYV. The CDR3 nucleotides read TGTGCCAGACCCGAGACTCGCGTCTACGAGCAGTACGTC.

The chain links TRBV5-8 to TRBJ1-2; 7 bases line up with TRBD1. This CDR3 is built from 13 residues. The J segment lost 4 bases and the V segment lost 4 bases, leaving 4 bases of the junction unmatched. Looked up from germline, CDR1 is SGHTS and CDR2 is YDEGEE. The CDR3 is CASSLTGIYGYTF. CDR3 nucleotide sequence: TGTGCCAGCAGCCTGACAGGGATCTATGGCTACACCTTC. Looking up the rest from reference TRBV5-8 and TRBJ1-2 gives the full variable domain: EAGVTQSPTHLIKTRGQQATLRCSPISGHTSVYWYQQALGLGLQFLLWYDEGEERNRGNFPPRFSGRQFPNYSSELNVNALELEDSALYLCASSLTGIYGYTFGSGTRLTVV.

This clone was picked up one time. The J gene is TRBJ2-3, the V gene TRBV15; D is perhaps TRBD2 (6 bases). Germline CDR1 reads LNHNV; CDR2 reads YYDKDF (reference sequence). V lost 3 bases to trimming and J lost 0 bases, with 16 bases between them. The CDR3 contains 17 residues. This chain's CDR3 is CATSSHISGLSTDTQYF. Here the CDR3 DNA reads TGTGCCACCAGCAGTCATATTAGCGGTTTAAGCACAGATACGCAGTATTTT.

V usage is TRBV11-2 and J usage is TRBJ2-1; D is uncertain. Trimming cost V 0 bases and J 6 bases, with 6 bases left between them. This CDR3 comprises 13 residues. The germline V gene encodes CDR1 SGHAT and CDR2 FQNNGV. In DNA, the CDR3 is TGTGCCAGCAGCTTAGATCGGAGCAATGAGCAGTTCTTC. The encoded protein is CASSLDRSNEQFF.